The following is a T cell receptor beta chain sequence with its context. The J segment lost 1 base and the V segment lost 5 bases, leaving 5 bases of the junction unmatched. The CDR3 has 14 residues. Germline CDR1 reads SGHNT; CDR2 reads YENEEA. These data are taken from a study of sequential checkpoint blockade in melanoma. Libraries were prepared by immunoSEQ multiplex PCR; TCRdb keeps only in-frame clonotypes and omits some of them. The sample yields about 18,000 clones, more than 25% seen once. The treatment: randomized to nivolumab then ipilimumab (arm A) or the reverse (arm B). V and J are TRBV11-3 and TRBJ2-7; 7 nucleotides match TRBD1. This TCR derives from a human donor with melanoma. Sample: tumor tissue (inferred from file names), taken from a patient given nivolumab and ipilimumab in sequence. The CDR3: CASSQTGQSYEQYF. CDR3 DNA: TGTGCCAGCAGCCAAACGGGACAGTCCTACGAGCAGTACTTC.